This T cell receptor beta chain was recorded in a study of cytomegalovirus exposure and HLA in healthy donors. Study observations and caveats: It was found in a later analysis that first-cohort TCR clusters tended to co-occur in the approximately 130 validation repertoires. As confirmed in vitro, a few CMV-associated chains were specific for CMV antigens. Reports indicated that the classifier achieved high specificity and sensitivity in diagnosing cytomegalovirus status.

Method: immunoSEQ multiplex PCR; TCRdb's copy keeps in-frame clones and lacks some. The sample lists more than 250,000 clones, 80% to 90% occurring once. The germline gives CDR1 KGHSH, CDR2 LQKENI. The CDR3 totals 14 residues. As for this clone: Its cognate antigen is unknown. The germline gene is not matched at one end of the junction; a read error may be the cause.

Specimen: PBMCs. The V call is TRBV18, the J call TRBJ2-7; tentatively, D is TRBD2 (6 bases). This receptor was obtained from a young woman in good health and CMV-seronegative. For the CDR3, the DNA is TGTGCCACCTCATCCGGTAGCGGAACCTACGAGCAGTACTTC. Encoded protein: CATSSGSGTYEQYF.